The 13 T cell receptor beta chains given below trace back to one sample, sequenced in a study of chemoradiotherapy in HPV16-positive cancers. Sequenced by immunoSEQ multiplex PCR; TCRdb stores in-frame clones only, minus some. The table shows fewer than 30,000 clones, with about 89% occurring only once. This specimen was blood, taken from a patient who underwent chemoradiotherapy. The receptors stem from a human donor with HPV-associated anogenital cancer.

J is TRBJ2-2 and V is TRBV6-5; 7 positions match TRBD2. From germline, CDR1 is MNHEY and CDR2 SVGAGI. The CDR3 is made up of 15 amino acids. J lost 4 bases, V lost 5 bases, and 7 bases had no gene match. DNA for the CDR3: TGTGCCAGCAGTCGGAGACTAGCAAGCACCGGGGAGCTGTTTTTT. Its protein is CASSRRLASTGELFF.

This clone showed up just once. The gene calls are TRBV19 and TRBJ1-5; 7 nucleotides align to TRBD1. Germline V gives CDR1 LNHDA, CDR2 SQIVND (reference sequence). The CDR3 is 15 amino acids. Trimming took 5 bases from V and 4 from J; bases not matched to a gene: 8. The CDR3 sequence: CASSPPDRENQPQHF. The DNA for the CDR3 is TGTGCCAGTAGTCCACCCGACAGGGAGAATCAGCCCCAGCATTTT.

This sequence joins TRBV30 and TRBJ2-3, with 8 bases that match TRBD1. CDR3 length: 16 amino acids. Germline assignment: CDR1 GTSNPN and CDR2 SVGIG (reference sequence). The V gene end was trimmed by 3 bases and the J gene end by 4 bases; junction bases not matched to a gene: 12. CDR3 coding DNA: TGTGCCTGGAGGAGAAGTTCAGGGGGCGCCGCAGATACGCAGTATTTT. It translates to CAWRRSSGGAADTQYF.

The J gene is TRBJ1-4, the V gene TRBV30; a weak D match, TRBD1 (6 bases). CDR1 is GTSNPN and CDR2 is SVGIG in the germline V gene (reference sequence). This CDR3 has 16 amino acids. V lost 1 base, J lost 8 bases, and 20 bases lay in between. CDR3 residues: CAWSARRGTLHEKLFF. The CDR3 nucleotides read TGTGCCTGGAGTGCCCGTAGGGGGACCCTGCACGAAAAACTGTTTTTT.

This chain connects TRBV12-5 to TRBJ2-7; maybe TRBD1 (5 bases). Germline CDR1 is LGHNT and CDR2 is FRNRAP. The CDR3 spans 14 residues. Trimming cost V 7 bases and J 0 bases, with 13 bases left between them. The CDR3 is CASASDSSSYEQYF. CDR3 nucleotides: TGTGCTAGTGCCTCAGACAGTAGCTCCTACGAGCAGTACTTC.

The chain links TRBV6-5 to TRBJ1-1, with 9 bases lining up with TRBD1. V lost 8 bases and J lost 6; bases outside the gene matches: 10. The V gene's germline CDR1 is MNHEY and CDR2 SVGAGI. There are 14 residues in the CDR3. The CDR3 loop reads CASGTGGGYAEAFF. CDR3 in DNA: TGTGCCAGCGGAACAGGGGGCGGTTACGCTGAAGCTTTCTTT.

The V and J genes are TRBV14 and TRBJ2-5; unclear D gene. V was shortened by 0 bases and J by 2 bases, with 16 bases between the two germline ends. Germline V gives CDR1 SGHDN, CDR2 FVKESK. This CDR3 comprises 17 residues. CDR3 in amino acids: CASSQELTESRQETQYF. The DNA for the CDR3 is TGTGCCAGCAGCCAAGAACTCACTGAGTCACGGCAAGAGACCCAGTACTTC.

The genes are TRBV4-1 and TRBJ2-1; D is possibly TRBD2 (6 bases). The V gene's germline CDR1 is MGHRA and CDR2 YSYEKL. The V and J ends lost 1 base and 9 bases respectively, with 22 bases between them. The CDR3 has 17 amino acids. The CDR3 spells CASSQGSEGILFFEQFF. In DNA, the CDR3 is TGCGCCAGCAGCCAAGGATCGGAGGGGATTCTTTTTTTTGAGCAGTTCTTC.

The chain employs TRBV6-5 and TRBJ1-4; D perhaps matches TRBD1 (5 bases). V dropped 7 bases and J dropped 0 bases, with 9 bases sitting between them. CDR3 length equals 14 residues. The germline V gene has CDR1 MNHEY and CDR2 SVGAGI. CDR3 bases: TGTGCCAGCATGGGGGGGGCAACTAATGAAAAACTGTTTTTT. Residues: CASMGGATNEKLFF.

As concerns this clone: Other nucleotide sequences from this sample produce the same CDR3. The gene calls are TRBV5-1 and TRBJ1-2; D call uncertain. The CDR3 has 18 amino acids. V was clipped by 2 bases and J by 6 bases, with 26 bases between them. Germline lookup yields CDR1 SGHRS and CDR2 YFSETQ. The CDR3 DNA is TGCGCCAGCAGCTTTTCGGTGAATGATGGCTATCTGATGGATGGCTACACCTTC. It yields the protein CASSFSVNDGYLMDGYTF.

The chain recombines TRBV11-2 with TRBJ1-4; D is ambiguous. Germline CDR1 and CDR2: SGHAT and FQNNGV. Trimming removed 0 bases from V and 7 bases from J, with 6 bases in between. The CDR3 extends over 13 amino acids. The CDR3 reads CASSLERVEKLFF. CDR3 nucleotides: TGTGCCAGCAGCTTAGAAAGGGTTGAAAAACTGTTTTTT.

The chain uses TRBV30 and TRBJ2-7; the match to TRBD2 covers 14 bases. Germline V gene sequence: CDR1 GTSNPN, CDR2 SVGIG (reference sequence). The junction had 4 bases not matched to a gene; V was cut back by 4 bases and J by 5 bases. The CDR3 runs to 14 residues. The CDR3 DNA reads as TGTGCCTGGACGGGACTAGCGGGAGATCACGAGCAGTACTTC. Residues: CAWTGLAGDHEQYF.

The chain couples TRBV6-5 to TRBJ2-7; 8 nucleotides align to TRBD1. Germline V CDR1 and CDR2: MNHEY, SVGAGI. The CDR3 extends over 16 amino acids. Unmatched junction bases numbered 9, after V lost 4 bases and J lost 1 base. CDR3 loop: CASSWTGWGGSYEQYF. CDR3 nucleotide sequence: TGTGCCAGCAGTTGGACAGGGTGGGGTGGATCCTACGAGCAGTACTTC.